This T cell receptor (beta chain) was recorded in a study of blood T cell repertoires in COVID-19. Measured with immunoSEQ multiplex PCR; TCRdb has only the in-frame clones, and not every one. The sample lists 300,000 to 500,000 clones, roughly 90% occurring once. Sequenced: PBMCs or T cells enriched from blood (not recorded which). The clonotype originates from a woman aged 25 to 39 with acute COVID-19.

CDR3 sequence (DNA): TGCGCCAGCAGTGAGCGGGGGGACCAAGAGACCCAGTACTTC. It codes for CASSERGDQETQYF. The chain links TRBV5-1 to TRBJ2-5, with 9 bases fitting TRBD2. The V segment lost 5 bases and the J segment 0 bases; nucleotides outside the gene matches: 2. The germline V gene has CDR1 SGHRS and CDR2 YFSETQ. This CDR3 is 14 amino acids long.